This TCR beta chain was observed in a study of T cells in Graves' hyperthyroidism and ophthalmopathy. Across the study: Peripheral blood was obtained at initial diagnosis, preceding any treatment. Study results and caveats: Ophthalmopathy, as predicted by the model, came a median roughly 6.5 months after the prediction.

Trimming left V 0 bases short and J 0 bases short, with 19 bases between. The germline CDR1 and CDR2 sequences are DFQATT and SNEGSKA (reference sequence). The CDR3 is made up of 18 amino acids. Amplification of TCR beta CDR3 regions was performed using RNA transcripts as template. The TCR CDR3 first-round RT-PCR relied on the HTBI primer set. MiXCR, run by TCRdb on the multiplex PCR reads, gives a single entry per CDR3 protein. The sample holds over 700,000 distinct CDR3 sequences; around a sixth are singletons and the top ten take over 15%. A note on this clonotype: Its target is unknown.

Sequencing input: blood. The chain uses TRBV20-1 and TRBJ2-3, with D possibly being TRBD2 (6 bases). This TCR was recovered from a woman in her forties or fifties with Graves' hyperthyroidism that later progressed to Graves' ophthalmopathy. CDR3 in amino acids: CSARDVAGSHTSTDTQYF. CDR3 coding DNA: TGCAGTGCTAGAGATGTGGCGGGGAGCCACACTAGCACAGATACGCAGTATTTT.